Below, 4 T cell receptor beta chains from the same sample are listed, as sequenced in a study of blood T cells in healthy people across ages. Alongside a J-beta primer mix, a sample-barcoded 5' primer served in a second PCR lasting roughly 7 to 11 cycles. TCRdb ran MiXCR on the 5' RACE reads and lists one entry per CDR3 protein. The sample lists nearly 1 million distinct CDR3 sequences, roughly 51% occurring once. The sample was blood. Receptors originate from a woman in her sixties or seventies in good health.

The chain carries TRBV7-3 and TRBJ2-1; the D call may be TRBD1 or TRBD2 (5 bases each). The CDR3 extends over 12 amino acids. V lost 1 base, J lost 9 bases, and 7 bases lay in between. Germline values: CDR1 SGHTA, CDR2 FQGTGA. The chain's CDR3 is CASSLNGGEQFF. DNA for the CDR3: TGTGCCAGCAGCTTAAATGGGGGTGAGCAGTTCTTC.

The V and J genes are TRBV12-3 or TRBV12-4 and TRBJ2-4, with 9 bases that match TRBD2. TRBJ2-7 explains the end of the DNA better; the J call may be wrong. This CDR3 is built from 16 residues. CDR3 sequence (DNA): TGTGCCTGCTCTTGGCGGGAGGGCGAAATCCCCTACGAGCAGTACTTC. Protein: CACSWREGEIPYEQYF.

The rearrangement links TRBV27 to TRBJ2-4; 9 nucleotides agree with TRBD2. The J call may be wrong; the DNA end is better matched by TRBJ2-7. The V gene's germline CDR1 is MNHEY and CDR2 SMNVEV (reference sequence). This CDR3 contains 14 residues. This CDR3 reads CASSKGGRGNEQYF. As DNA, the CDR3 is TGTGCCAGCAGCAAGGGCGGGAGGGGAAACGAGCAGTACTTC.

J is TRBJ2-5 and V is TRBV20-1; no firm D call. The CDR3 length is 12 residues. V was pared by 1 base and J by 4 bases, with 7 bases between. Germline CDR1 DFQATT, CDR2 SNEGSKA (reference sequence). CDR3 sequence: CSARVRRETQYF. The CDR3 nucleotides read TGCAGTGCTAGAGTACGCCGAGAGACCCAGTACTTC.